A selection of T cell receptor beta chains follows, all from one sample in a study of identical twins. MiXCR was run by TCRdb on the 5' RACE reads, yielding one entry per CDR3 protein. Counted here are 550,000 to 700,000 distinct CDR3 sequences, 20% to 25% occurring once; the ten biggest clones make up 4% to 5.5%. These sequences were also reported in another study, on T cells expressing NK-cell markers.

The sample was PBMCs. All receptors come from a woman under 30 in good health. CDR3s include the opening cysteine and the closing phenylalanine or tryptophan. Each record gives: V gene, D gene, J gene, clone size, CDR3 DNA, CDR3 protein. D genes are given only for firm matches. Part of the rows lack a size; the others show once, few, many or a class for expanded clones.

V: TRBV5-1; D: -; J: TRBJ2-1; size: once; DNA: TGCGCCAGCAGCCTTCCGGGACATACTGCCAATGAGCAGTTCTTC; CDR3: CASSLPGHTANEQFF
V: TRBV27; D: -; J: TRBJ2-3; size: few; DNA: TGTGCCAGCAGTCCCCTGGGCGGGACAGATACGCAGTATTTT; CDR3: CASSPLGGTDTQYF
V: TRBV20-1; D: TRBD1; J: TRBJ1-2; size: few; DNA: TGCAGTGCTACGACGACAGTTACAGGGGTTAGGGGCTACACCTTC; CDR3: CSATTTVTGVRGYTF
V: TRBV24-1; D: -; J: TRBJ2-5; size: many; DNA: TGTGCCACCAGTGATTCGGGAAGCGAGACCCAGTACTTC; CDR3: CATSDSGSETQYF
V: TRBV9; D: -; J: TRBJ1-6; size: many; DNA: TGTGCCAGCAGAGCGGGCTGGGATTCACCCCTCCACTTT; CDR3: CASRAGWDSPLHF
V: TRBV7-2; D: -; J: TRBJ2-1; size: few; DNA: TGTGCCAGCAGCCCAACCCTAAGGGGTGAGCAGTTCTTC; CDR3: CASSPTLRGEQFF
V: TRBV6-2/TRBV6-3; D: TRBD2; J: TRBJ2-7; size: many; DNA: TGTGCCAGCAGTTTGCGGGACTACTCGGACGAGCAGTACTTC; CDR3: CASSLRDYSDEQYF
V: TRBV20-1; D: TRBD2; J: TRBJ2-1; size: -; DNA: TGCAGTGCCCGGGGGGAGCTCAATGAGCAGTTCTTC; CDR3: CSARGELNEQFF
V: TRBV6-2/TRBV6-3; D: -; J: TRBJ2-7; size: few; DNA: TGTGCCAGCAGTGGGGACATGACGGGAGACGAGCAGTACTTC; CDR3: CASSGDMTGDEQYF
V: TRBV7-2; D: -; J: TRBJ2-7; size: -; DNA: TGTGCCAGCAGCTTAGGGACCTGGTCCTACGAGCAGTACTTC; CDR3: CASSLGTWSYEQYF
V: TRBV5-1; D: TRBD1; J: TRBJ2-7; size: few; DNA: TGCGCCAGCAGCTCGATGGGACAGCCAACCTACGAGCAGTACTTC; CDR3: CASSSMGQPTYEQYF
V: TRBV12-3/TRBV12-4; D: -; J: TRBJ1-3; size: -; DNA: TGTGCCAGCAGTCCCGCCAGGGGAAACACCATATATTTT; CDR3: CASSPARGNTIYF
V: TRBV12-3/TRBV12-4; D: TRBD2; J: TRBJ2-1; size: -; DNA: TGTGCCAGCAGTGTCGGGACTAGTGCCCTGGGTGAGCAGTTCTTC; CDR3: CASSVGTSALGEQFF
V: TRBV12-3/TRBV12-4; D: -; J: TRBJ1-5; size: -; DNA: TGTGCCAGCAGTTTCGGGCGCTCACCCCAGCATTTT; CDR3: CASSFGRSPQHF
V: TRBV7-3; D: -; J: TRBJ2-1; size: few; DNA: TGTGCCAGCAGCTTATATCGTGGGGCTGAGCAGTTCTTC; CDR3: CASSLYRGAEQFF
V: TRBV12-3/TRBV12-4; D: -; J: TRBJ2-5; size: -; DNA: TGTGCCAGCAGTCAGGGACGGGCAAGCCAAGAGACCCAGTACTTC; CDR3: CASSQGRASQETQYF
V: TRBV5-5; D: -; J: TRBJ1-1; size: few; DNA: TGTGCCAGCAGCCTGACAGTACTAAACACTGAAGCTTTCTTT; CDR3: CASSLTVLNTEAFF
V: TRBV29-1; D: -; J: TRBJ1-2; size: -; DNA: TGCAGCGTTGAAGAATACGGTGGCTACACCTTC; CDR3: CSVEEYGGYTF
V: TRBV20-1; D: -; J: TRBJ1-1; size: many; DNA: TGCAGTGCTAGATTGGAGGGGAAAGCTTTCTTT; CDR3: CSARLEGKAFF
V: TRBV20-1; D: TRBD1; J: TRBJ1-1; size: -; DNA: TGCAGTGGAGGACAGGGAGCCACTGAAGCTTTCTTT; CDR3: CSGGQGATEAFF
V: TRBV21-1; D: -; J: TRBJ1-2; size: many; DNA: TGTGCCAGCAGCAAAGCGAATTGGATCGGGACAAACTATGGCTACACCTTC; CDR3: CASSKANWIGTNYGYTF
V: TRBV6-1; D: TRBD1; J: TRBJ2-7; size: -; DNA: TGTGCCGCTGCCCCGGGACAGGGGCACTACGAGCAGTACTTC; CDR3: CAAAPGQGHYEQYF
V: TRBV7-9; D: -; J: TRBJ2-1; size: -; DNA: TGTGCCAGCAGCTACCTAGCGAATGAGCAGTTCTTC; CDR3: CASSYLANEQFF
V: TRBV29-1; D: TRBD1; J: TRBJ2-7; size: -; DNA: TGCAGCGTCGCCCCCCGGACAGGGGTTAGCGAGCAGTACTTC; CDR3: CSVAPRTGVSEQYF
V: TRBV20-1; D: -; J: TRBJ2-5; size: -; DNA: TGCAGTGCTACAACTCCATTTGGGACCCAGTACTTC; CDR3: CSATTPFGTQYF
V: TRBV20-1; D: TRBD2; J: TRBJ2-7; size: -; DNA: TGCAGTGCTCCCCCCGGACTAGCGGGGGGGATACAGTACTTC; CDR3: CSAPPGLAGGIQYF
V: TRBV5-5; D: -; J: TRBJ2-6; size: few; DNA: TGTGCCAGCAGCTTGGGGACGACTGGGGCCAACGTCCTGACTTTC; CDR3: CASSLGTTGANVLTF
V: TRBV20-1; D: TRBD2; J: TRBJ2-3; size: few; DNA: TGCAGTGCTAGCGGCGGGAGGGCTCCAGATACGCAGTATTTT; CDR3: CSASGGRAPDTQYF
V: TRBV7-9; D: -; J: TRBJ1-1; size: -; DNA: TGTGCCAGCAGCTCCCGACCCGGACAGTCGAACACTGAAGCTTTCTTT; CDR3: CASSSRPGQSNTEAFF
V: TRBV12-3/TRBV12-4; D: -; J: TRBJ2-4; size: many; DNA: TGTGCCAGCAGTTCGAGGCTTGACCAACCCCCGTACTTC; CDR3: CASSSRLDQPPYF
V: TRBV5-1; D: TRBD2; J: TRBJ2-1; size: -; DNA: TGCGCCAGCAGCCTACTAGCGGGAGAGGGAAGTGAGCAGTTCTTC; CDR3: CASSLLAGEGSEQFF
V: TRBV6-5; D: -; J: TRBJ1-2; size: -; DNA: TGTGCCAGCAGGGGGAGTCCGGGGGGCTACACCTTC; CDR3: CASRGSPGGYTF
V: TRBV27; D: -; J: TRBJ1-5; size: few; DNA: TGTGCCAGCAGCTACACGGGGGGCAATCAGCCCCAGCATTTT; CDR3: CASSYTGGNQPQHF
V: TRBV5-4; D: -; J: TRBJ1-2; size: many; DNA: TGTGCCAGCAGCTTGGACCGGGGGGCGGAGGACTATGGCTACACCTTC; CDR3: CASSLDRGAEDYGYTF
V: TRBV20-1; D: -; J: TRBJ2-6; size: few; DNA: TGCAGTGCTAGAGATTTCGACCTTGCTCGTCCTGGGGCCAACGTCCTGACTTTC; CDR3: CSARDFDLARPGANVLTF
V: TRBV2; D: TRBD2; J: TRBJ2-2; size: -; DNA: TGTGGCACTAGCGGGAGTTTCACCGGGGAGCTGTTTTTT; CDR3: CGTSGSFTGELFF
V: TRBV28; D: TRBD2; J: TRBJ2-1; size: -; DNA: TGTGCCAGCAGTCTTAGGGAGGGGCAGTTCTTC; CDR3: CASSLREGQFF
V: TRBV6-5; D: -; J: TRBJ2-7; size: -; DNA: TGTGCCAGCAGTTACTCGAGTAGCCAGCCTTCCTACGAGCAGTACTTC; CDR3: CASSYSSSQPSYEQYF
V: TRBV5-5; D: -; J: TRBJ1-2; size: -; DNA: TGTGCCAGCAGCTCGATACAGGGTTCGGCTGGCTACACCTTC; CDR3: CASSSIQGSAGYTF
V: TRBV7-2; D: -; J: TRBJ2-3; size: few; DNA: TGTGCCAGCAGCTGGGGGGTAGCGAGGAGCACAGATACGCAGTATTTT; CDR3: CASSWGVARSTDTQYF
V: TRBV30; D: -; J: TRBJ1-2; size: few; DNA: TGTGCCTCAAGGGCTTACCTCGATGGCTACACCTTC; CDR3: CASRAYLDGYTF
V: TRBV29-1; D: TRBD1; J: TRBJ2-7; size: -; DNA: TGCAGCGTTGAGCTGGGACAGGGAGTCCCCTACGAGCAGTACTTC; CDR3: CSVELGQGVPYEQYF
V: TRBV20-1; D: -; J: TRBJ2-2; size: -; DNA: TGCAGTGCTAGAGCCCAGGGCAGGACAGCTATCACCGGGGAGCTGTTTTTT; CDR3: CSARAQGRTAITGELFF
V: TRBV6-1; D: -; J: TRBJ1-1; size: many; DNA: TGTGCCAGCACCCCTGCGGGGGCTAAGAACACTGAAGCTTTCTTT; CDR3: CASTPAGAKNTEAFF